The TCR beta chain under discussion was sequenced for a study of cytomegalovirus exposure and HLA in healthy donors (TCRdb year 2017). Describing the broader study: An earlier analysis of some 550 of the donors reported 276 Gb of sequence data and some 120 million unique TCR beta sequences from about 200 million T cells. The study combined high-throughput TCR immunosequencing, statistical association of individual TCRs with disease status, and machine learning to predict cytomegalovirus infection status. A separate validation cohort of approximately 130 different subjects was used in addition to the 666-subject first cohort. Class I and class II HLA loci were covered by the typing at four-digit resolution. In a later analysis, previously published TCR beta repertoires from 666 donors were re-analyzed and high-resolution HLA genotyping was added so that TCR occurrence patterns could be studied. An early release that covered roughly 600 HLA-typed donors contained 300 to 350 gigabases of sequencing data and roughly 84 million unique TCR sequences. The later analysis used no new phenotypic data to find candidate immune exposures, relying instead on TCR beta sequences and their occurrence across donors. An earlier analysis of some 500 of the donors applied high-throughput TCR beta sequencing to assess whether each TCR beta V gene segment acted as functional or pseudogenic. Because of strong linkage in the cohort, roughly five DR-DQ haplotypes were treated as single units for association and clustering. The study aimed to test whether signatures of past pathogen exposure could be identified by cataloging public T cell receptors. Genome-wide SNP genotypes for about 65% of the 666 donors were used in a later genetic analysis, which treated that subset as a discovery cohort. On average, about 240,000 unique TCR beta nucleotide sequences were sequenced per donor among 398 genotyped donors of the cohort, with roughly 18% of those sequences being non-productive. All discovery cohort repertoires had been generated on a single sequencing platform. The number of typed donors differed by locus: roughly 629-640 for A, B, C, DRB1 and DQB1; some 540 for DQA1; some 590 for DPA1; and some 470 for DPB1. Donor age, sex, ethnicity and CMV serostatus were compiled alongside the repertoire data. The T cell repertoires of several hundred subjects were profiled by immunosequencing and related to cytomegalovirus serostatus. Among the roughly 370 genotyped donors, about 85% belonged to the genetic ancestry cluster associated with self-reported Caucasian donors.

Based on the germline V gene, the CDR1 and CDR2 sequences are MNHEY and SVGAGI. The germline ends are 11 bases apart after V is trimmed by 9 bases and J by 1 base. The CDR3 has 13 amino acids, counting the end cysteine and phenylalanine. Only the CDR3 DNA stays, 39 bases, in frame from base 1. The cohort comprised fewer than 700 healthy bone marrow donors. All cohort members were sampled while nominally healthy, although unrecorded immune exposures were likely present. The donor tested CMV seropositive, placing the donor among the 289 seropositive members of the cohort. A peripheral blood sample was collected from each donor, and TCR beta sequencing was performed on peripheral blood mononuclear cells. The Qiagen DNeasy Blood Extraction Kit was used to extract genomic DNA from the blood cell samples. In the case of this clone: Its antigen specificity is not known.

What the work shows at the level of the full study, not this receptor alone: Cytomegalovirus status was reported to be diagnosed by the classifier with high specificity and sensitivity in both the original and validation cohorts. In a later analysis, HLA-associated TCR beta chains showed more clonal expansion and lower generation probabilities than non-associated chains that were equally common. According to a later analysis, parvovirus B19, influenza, CMV and Epstein-Barr virus appeared linked to several top co-occurrence clusters. An association between a missense DCLRE1C variant and V-gene and J-gene trimming of TCR beta chains was found in a later genetic analysis and replicated in an independent cohort. Correlated functional status among segregating V segments might reflect linkage disequilibrium, but an unknown experimental factor could not be ruled out. In a later analysis, most CMV-associated TCR beta chains were found to appear HLA-restricted, with HLA associations seemingly driven largely by CMV exposure. Because HLA typing was missing for some donors at each locus, association tests included only the typed subset. For the cohort, immune exposure information was limited to CMV serostatus. While some public TCRs were present in many individuals, most TCR sequences turned up only very rarely across donors. Three of the identified cytomegalovirus-associated TCR beta chains were confirmed in vitro to be specific for cytomegalovirus antigens. Compared with the approximately 710-donor mean, donors in an Asian-associated ancestry cluster had fewer N-insertions in productive TCRs, according to a later genetic analysis. A further reported finding was that TCR beta sequences accurately predicted the HLA-A and HLA-B alleles for most subjects in the first cohort. Because counts were too low, seventeen rarely observed V segments, including chromosome 9 orphons, were left out of the earlier analysis of 500 to 750 of the donors. A later analysis found that TCR association rates varied across HLA loci, with DRB1 alleles showing the most associated TCRs and HLA-C alleles the fewest. Some IMGT-functional V segments, including TRBV6-2 and TRBV6-3, could not be distinguished by the 87-base-pair reads and were therefore excluded. The study gave a list of 150 to 200 TCR beta chains associated with cytomegalovirus. In this cohort, only TCR beta chains were sequenced, and detectable features were limited by the absence of alpha or paired-chain data. In an earlier analysis of roughly 500 of the donors, most TCR beta V segments appeared in productive rearrangements about 87% or about 30% of the time, broadly matching IMGT annotations. At a false discovery rate of 0.05, a later analysis linked 15,000 to 20,000 TCR beta sequences to specific HLA alleles. When HLA alleles, especially DR and DQ, strongly co-occurred, TCR associations were difficult to assign to individual alleles. The presence/absence analyses assumed that sequencing depth was roughly uniform across donors, and that assumption may not be true. The authors suggested that the approach could potentially be generalized to other disease states and immunological phenotypes. A cluster of highly shared sequence variants was judged likely to represent a technical artifact of the sequencing pipeline.

The library was built by means of the immunoSEQ multiplex PCR assay. For the multiplex PCR, a mixture combining 60 forward primers for TCR Vbeta segments and 13 reverse primers for TCR Jbeta segments was used. A multiplex PCR assay on genomic DNA amplified the CDR3 region of rearranged TCR beta genes. The amplified TCR beta libraries were sequenced on the Illumina HiSeq System as 87-base-pair reads. The original pipeline was this. A later analysis tallied roughly 76 million unique TCR beta chains across the 666 repertoires, and around 9.9 million of those chains were shared by two or more donors. Raw reads were error-corrected and collapsed into unique sequences with a nearest-neighbor algorithm that merged closely related sequences to remove PCR and sequencing errors. Alignment of CDR3 sequences to IMGT reference sequences was used to assign V, D and J gene segments. For a sequence to be retained, a match of at least six nucleotides to both a V gene segment and a J gene segment was required. A rearrangement counted as productive if the CDR3 had no stop codons and remained in frame with V and J, and every other rearrangement counted as non-productive. CDR3 was defined by IMGT convention, running from the second conserved V-encoded cysteine to the conserved J-encoded phenylalanine. Sequences without an unambiguous match to a single V gene segment were excluded from the earlier analysis of 500 to 700 of the donors. In an earlier analysis of several hundred of the donors, a V segment was called functional when productive rearrangements were above 56.7%, and segregating when the standard deviation between donors exceeded 5%. A statistical classification framework was built for diagnosing cytomegalovirus status from the catalog of TCR beta chain sequences. In a later analysis, V and J genes were assigned by comparing TCR nucleotide sequences against IMGT/GENE-DB human TR gene sequences. In a later analysis, CDR3 sequences and most-parsimonious VDJ recombination scenarios were assigned using the TCRdist pipeline. In a later analysis, every TCR beta chain was defined by the combination of its CDR3 amino acid sequence and its V-gene family, and reads without a unique V-gene family were dropped. A later analysis removed 592 highly shared, low-generation-probability nucleotide sequences to deal with suspected cross-contamination and a sequencing artifact. In a later analysis, a clonal expansion index was calculated for each public chain from normalized within-repertoire ranks of inferred template counts. Generation probabilities in a later analysis came from a VDJ recombination model fitted to out-of-frame rearrangements, and those results were checked against IGoR. In a later analysis, TCR-TCR, TCR-HLA and TCR-CMV co-occurrence was scored with hypergeometric tests, and a repertoire-size bias correction was applied to TCR pairs. False discovery rates were estimated in a later analysis by permuting HLA or CMV assignments 20 times. In a later analysis, co-occurring TCRs were grouped using DBSCAN, and TCRdist sequence similarity was added for clustering within HLA-allele-positive subsets. For co-occurrence clustering, repertoires with fewer than 30,000 or more than 120,000 public chains were excluded, along with roughly 5 repertoires with anomalous nucleotide sharing. Here the immuneACCESS table is served through TCRdb, limited to in-frame sequences with V and J called. Missing clones are a known gap in these copies; in checked studies unresolved V genes cover under half, and the rest lacks a known reason. From that table come the V and J calls and clone size; the DNA was used to work out D and trimming. The table held for this sample gives approximately 210,000 clones. Together, the top ten hold under 1% of the sample.

The chain employs TRBV6-5 and TRBJ2-3; the D gene is possibly TRBD2, with 6 bases matching. This receptor was identified in a woman aged 25 to 39 in good health and CMV-seropositive. Sequencing was carried out using PBMCs. The DNA is as follows: TGTGCCAGTAAGTGGGGGGGCACAGATACGCAGTATTTT. Its translation is CASKWGGTDTQYF.